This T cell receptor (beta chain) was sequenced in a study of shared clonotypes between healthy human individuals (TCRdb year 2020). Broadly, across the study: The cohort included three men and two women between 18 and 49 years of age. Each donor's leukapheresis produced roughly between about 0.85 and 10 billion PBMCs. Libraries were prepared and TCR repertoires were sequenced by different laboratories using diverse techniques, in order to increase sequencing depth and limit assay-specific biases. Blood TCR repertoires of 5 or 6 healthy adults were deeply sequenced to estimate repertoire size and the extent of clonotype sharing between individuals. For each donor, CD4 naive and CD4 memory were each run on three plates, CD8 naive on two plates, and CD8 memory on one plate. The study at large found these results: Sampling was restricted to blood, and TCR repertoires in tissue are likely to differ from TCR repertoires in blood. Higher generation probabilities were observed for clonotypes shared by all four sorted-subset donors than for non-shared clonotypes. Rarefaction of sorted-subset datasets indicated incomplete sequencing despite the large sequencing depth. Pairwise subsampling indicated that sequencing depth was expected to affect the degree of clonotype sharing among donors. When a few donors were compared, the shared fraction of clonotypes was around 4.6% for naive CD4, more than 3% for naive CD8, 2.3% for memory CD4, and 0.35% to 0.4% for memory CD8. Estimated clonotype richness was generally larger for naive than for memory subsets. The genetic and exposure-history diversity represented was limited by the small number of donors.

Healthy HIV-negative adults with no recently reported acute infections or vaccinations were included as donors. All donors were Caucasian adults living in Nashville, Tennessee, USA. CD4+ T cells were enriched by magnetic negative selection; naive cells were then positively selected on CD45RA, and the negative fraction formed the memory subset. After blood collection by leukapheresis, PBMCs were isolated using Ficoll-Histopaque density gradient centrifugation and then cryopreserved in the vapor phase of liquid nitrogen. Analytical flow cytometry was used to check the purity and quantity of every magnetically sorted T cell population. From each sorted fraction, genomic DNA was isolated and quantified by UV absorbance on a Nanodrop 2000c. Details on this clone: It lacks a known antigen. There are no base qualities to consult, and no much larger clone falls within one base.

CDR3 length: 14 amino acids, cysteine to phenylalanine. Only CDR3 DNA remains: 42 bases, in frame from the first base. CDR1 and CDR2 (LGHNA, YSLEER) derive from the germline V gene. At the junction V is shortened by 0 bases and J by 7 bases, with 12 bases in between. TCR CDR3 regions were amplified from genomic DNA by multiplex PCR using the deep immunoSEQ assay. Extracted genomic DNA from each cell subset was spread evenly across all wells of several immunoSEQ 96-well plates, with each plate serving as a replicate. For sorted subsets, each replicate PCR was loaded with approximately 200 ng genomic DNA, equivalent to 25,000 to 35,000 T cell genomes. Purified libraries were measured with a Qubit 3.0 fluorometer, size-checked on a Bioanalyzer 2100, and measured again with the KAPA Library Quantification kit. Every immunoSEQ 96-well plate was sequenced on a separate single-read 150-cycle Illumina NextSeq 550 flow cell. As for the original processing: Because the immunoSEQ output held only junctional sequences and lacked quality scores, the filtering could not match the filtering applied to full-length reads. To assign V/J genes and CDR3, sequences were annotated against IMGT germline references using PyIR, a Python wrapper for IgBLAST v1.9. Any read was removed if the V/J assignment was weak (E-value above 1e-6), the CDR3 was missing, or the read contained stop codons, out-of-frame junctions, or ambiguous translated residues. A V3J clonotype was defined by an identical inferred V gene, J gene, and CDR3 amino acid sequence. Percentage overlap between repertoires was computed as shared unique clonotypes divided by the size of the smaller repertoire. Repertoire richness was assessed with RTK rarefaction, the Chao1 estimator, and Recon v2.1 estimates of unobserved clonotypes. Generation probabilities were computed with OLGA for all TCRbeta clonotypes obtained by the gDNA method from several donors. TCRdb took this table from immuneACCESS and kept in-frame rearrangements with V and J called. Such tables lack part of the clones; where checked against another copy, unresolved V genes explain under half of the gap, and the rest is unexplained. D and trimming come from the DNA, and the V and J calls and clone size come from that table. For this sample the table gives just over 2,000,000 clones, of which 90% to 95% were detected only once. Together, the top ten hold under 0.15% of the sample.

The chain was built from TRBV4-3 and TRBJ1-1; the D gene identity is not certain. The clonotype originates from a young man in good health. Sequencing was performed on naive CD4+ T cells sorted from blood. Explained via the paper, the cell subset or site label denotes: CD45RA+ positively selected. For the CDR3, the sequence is CASSQDGRDGEAFF. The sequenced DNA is TGCGCCAGCAGCCAAGATGGGCGAGACGGTGAAGCTTTCTTT.